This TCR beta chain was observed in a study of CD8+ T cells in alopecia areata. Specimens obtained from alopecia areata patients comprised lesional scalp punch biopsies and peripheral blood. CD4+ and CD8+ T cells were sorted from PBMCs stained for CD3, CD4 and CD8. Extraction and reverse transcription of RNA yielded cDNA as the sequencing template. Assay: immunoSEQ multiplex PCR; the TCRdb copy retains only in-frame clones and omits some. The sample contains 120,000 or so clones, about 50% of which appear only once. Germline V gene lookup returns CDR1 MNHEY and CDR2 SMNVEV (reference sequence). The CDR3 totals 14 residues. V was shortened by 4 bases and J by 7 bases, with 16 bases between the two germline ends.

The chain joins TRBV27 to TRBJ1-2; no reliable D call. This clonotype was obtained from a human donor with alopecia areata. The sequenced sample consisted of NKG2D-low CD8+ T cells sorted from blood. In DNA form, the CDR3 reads TGTGCCAGCAGTTCCCGAAGCCCCGATGGTGGCTACACCTTC. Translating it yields CASSSRSPDGGYTF.